Presented here are 27 T cell receptor beta chains from one specimen sequenced in a study of T cells after yellow fever vaccination. Each CDR3 protein gets one entry after TCRdb re-called the 5' RACE reads with MiXCR. Here the sample spans 450,000 to 550,000 distinct CDR3 sequences, about a fifth being singletons. The specimen comprised PBMCs, sampled 15 days after the yellow fever booster vaccination. The source of these receptors is a man aged 30 to 39 who received the YFV17D yellow fever vaccine.

This clonotype appeared a few times. The chain uses TRBV18 and TRBJ1-6; 7 bases agree with TRBD1. The CDR3 runs to 16 residues. Germline values: CDR1 KGHSH, CDR2 LQKENI. The ends lost 0 bases at V and 3 bases at J; junction bases unmatched: 2. CDR3 loop: CASSPPGQSYNSPLHF. CDR3 nucleotides: TGTGCCAGCTCACCACCGGGACAGAGCTATAATTCACCCCTCCACTTT.

The V and J genes are TRBV20-1 and TRBJ2-2; weak D call: TRBD1 (5 bases). The CDR3 runs to 14 residues. Germline V CDR1 and CDR2: DFQATT, SNEGSKA (reference sequence). V lost 2 bases, J lost 1 base, and 8 bases lay in between. The CDR3: CSARWQGNTGELFF. The CDR3 DNA reads TGCAGTGCTAGATGGCAGGGGAACACCGGGGAGCTGTTTTTT.

This clonotype was counted only a few times. V gene TRBV29-1 combines with J gene TRBJ2-2; 9 nucleotides line up with TRBD1. The V gene end was trimmed by 6 bases and the J gene end by 7 bases; junction bases not matched to a gene: 12. Germline-derived CDR1 and CDR2 are SQVTM and ANQGSEA. This CDR3 comprises 15 residues. In DNA form, the CDR3 reads TGCAGCGTCTCCGGGACAGGGAGTTTGGGCGGGGAGCTGTTTTTT. Amino acid sequence: CSVSGTGSLGGELFF.

This clonotype was observed a few times. This sequence joins TRBV28 and TRBJ2-3; possibly TRBD1 for D (6 bases). This CDR3 spans 15 amino acids. CDR1 is MDHEN, CDR2 SYDVKM, per germline. V dropped 5 bases and J dropped 2 bases, with 14 bases sitting between them. CDR3 amino acids: CASSPRGWPTDTQYF. The CDR3 DNA reads as TGTGCCAGCAGTCCCAGGGGTTGGCCCACAGATACGCAGTATTTT.

This chain uses TRBV4-3 with TRBJ2-2; 14 nucleotides align to TRBD2. Trimming cost V 3 bases and J 7 bases; bases outside gene matches: 13. The CDR3 covers 19 residues. The germline V gene has CDR1 LGHNA and CDR2 YSLEER. The DNA of the CDR3 is TGCGCCAGCAGCCACAGACTAGCGGGAGGGCCCATGGGGTACGGGGAGCTGTTTTTT. Its protein is CASSHRLAGGPMGYGELFF.

The sample holds a few counts of this clonotype. The CDR3 protein is CASSLVGIGETQYF. The CDR3 DNA is TGTGCCAGCAGCTTGGTGGGCATCGGAGAGACCCAGTACTTC. The genes are TRBV5-6 and TRBJ2-5; no reliable D call. This CDR3 has 14 residues. The ends were cut back, 0 bases at V and 4 bases at J, with 10 bases in the middle. Germline V gene data show CDR1 as SGHDT and CDR2 as YYEEEE.

V is TRBV19 and J is TRBJ1-5; perhaps TRBD1 as D (5 bases). The V and J ends lost 3 bases and 4 bases respectively, with 13 bases between them. CDR1 LNHDA and CDR2 SQIVND come from the germline V gene (reference sequence). This CDR3 has 15 residues. This chain's CDR3 is CASSIQDIGNQPQHF. CDR3 sequence (DNA): TGTGCCAGTAGTATTCAGGACATTGGGAATCAGCCCCAGCATTTT.

The chain combines TRBV10-3 with TRBJ1-1; no clear D gene. V was cut by 2 bases and J by 1 base, with 5 bases left in between. In germline, CDR1 is ENHRY, CDR2 SYGVKD. The CDR3 is 13 residues long. Written as DNA, the CDR3 is TGTGCCATCAGTGAGAGAGAGAACACTGAAGCTTTCTTT. It encodes CAISERENTEAFF.

This clonotype was counted only a few times. This CDR3 reads CASSSLGAEGKAFF. CDR3 nucleotide sequence: TGTGCCAGCAGTTCCCTTGGGGCAGAAGGGAAAGCTTTCTTT. The chain employs TRBV12-3 or TRBV12-4 and TRBJ1-1; a possible D gene is TRBD1 (5 bases). Trimming removed 4 bases at V and 9 bases at J, with 18 bases between. This CDR3 contains 14 residues.

The chain employs TRBV12-3 or TRBV12-4 and TRBJ1-1; TRBD1 is a possible D gene (5 bases). CDR3 length: 13 amino acids. V gave up 7 bases and J gave up 4 bases, with 13 bases separating them. CDR3 in amino acids: CASIREAGTEAFF. The CDR3 DNA is TGTGCCAGCATCAGGGAGGCAGGCACTGAAGCTTTCTTT.

This clonotype has only a few counts. The J gene is TRBJ2-7, the V gene TRBV7-2; perhaps TRBD1 as D (5 bases). The CDR3 covers 14 residues. The germline V and J ends were trimmed by 2 bases and 2 bases, with 10 bases remaining between them. From germline, CDR1 is SGHTA and CDR2 FQGNSA. CDR3: CASSLRTPAYEQYF. CDR3 in DNA: TGTGCCAGCAGCTTACGGACACCAGCCTACGAGCAGTACTTC.

This clonotype has a handful of counts. The chain employs TRBV18 and TRBJ2-1; 9 bases agree with TRBD2. Germline values: CDR1 KGHSH, CDR2 LQKENI. The CDR3 extends over 15 amino acids. The V and J ends lost 3 bases and 6 bases, in that order; junction bases with no gene match: 6. DNA for the CDR3: TGTGCCAGCTCACCCGGGACTAGCCAGACCAATGAGCAGTTCTTC. It is translated as CASSPGTSQTNEQFF.

This clonotype has only a few counts. The J gene is TRBJ2-1, the V gene TRBV24-1; D may be TRBD1 (6 bases). The ends were cut back, 4 bases at V and 8 bases at J, with 20 bases in the middle. This CDR3 region has 16 residues. Per the germline V gene, CDR1 is KGHDR and CDR2 is SFDVKD. CDR3 loop: CATSEPNKLRGDEQFF. The CDR3 DNA sequence: TGTGCCACCAGTGAACCGAACAAGCTCAGGGGCGATGAGCAGTTCTTC.

V is TRBV5-1 and J is TRBJ1-1, with TRBD1 as a possible D gene (5 bases). Trimming took 4 bases from V and 5 from J, leaving 12 bases between them. Germline CDR1 SGHRS, CDR2 YFSETQ. The CDR3 is 13 residues long. The CDR3 sequence: CASSLPEGTEAFF. For the CDR3, the DNA is TGCGCCAGCAGCCTACCTGAGGGGACTGAAGCTTTCTTT.

The chain recombines TRBV6-6 with TRBJ2-7; D possibly corresponds to TRBD2 (6 bases). V was cut by 7 bases and J by 2 bases, with 12 bases left in between. The CDR3 is made up of 13 amino acids. CDR1 and CDR2 from the germline V gene are MNHNY and SVGAGI (reference sequence). This CDR3 is CASKAGTTYEQYF. The CDR3 DNA follows: TGTGCCAGCAAGGCGGGAACAACCTACGAGCAGTACTTC.

The rearrangement uses TRBV11-2 and TRBJ2-1; tentative D call: TRBD1 (5 bases). V lost 6 bases and J 4 bases, leaving 13 bases between the germline ends. The CDR3 is 14 residues long. Germline lookup yields CDR1 SGHAT and CDR2 FQNNGV. The CDR3, as DNA: TGTGCCAGCAGTTCGGACACCATTTACAATGAGCAGTTCTTC. It encodes CASSSDTIYNEQFF.

This clonotype was observed a single time. A single base separates this from a much larger clone, so it may be a read error. J is TRBJ2-5 and V is TRBV9, with a possible D match to TRBD1 (5 bases). There are 14 residues in the CDR3. V lost 5 bases and J 5 bases, leaving 16 bases between the germline ends. Germline CDR1 and CDR2: SGDLS and YYNGEE. The CDR3 DNA reads TGTGCCAGCAGACCCGAAGCCAGGGCGGAGACCCAGTACTTC. Translating gives CASRPEARAETQYF.

This chain connects TRBV20-1 to TRBJ2-7, with D perhaps matching TRBD1 (7 bases). The CDR3 length is 14 residues. Germline CDR1 DFQATT, CDR2 SNEGSKA (reference sequence). V dropped 1 base and J dropped 4 bases, with 14 bases sitting between them. Here the CDR3 DNA reads TGCAGTGCTAGAGCGGGGGCAGGGGGGTACGAGCAGTACTTC. Its protein product is CSARAGAGGYEQYF.

The chain combines TRBV20-1 with TRBJ2-3; D ambiguous. The germline gives CDR1 DFQATT, CDR2 SNEGSKA (reference sequence). The CDR3 is 16 amino acids. Trimming took off 0 bases at V and 4 bases at J, with 17 bases between the two ends. The CDR3 reads CSARDWKGPTPDTQYF. The CDR3 nucleotides read TGCAGTGCTAGAGATTGGAAGGGTCCTACCCCAGATACGCAGTATTTT.

This clonotype was counted at least ten times. The chain links TRBV12-3 or TRBV12-4 to TRBJ1-1, with D maybe TRBD1 (5 bases). V gave up 1 base and J gave up 1 base, with 10 bases separating them. The CDR3 contains 15 residues. The CDR3 protein is CASSLEGRANTEAFF. The DNA for the CDR3 is TGTGCCAGCAGTTTAGAGGGCAGGGCGAACACTGAAGCTTTCTTT.

In its sample, this clonotype was seen a few times. This chain uses TRBV7-3 with TRBJ2-1; D perhaps matches TRBD1 (5 bases). Germline CDR1 is SGHTA and CDR2 is FQGTGA. There are 15 residues in the CDR3. The germline V and J ends were trimmed by 1 base and 3 bases, with 10 bases remaining between them. This chain's CDR3 is CASSLKGDDYNEQFF. The CDR3 nucleotides are TGTGCCAGCAGCTTAAAAGGGGATGACTACAATGAGCAGTTCTTC.

This chain connects TRBV6-6 to TRBJ1-1; D gene uncertain. V lost 7 bases, J lost 4 bases, and 7 bases lay in between. CDR1 MNHNY and CDR2 SVGAGI come from the germline V gene (reference sequence). The length of the CDR3 is 11 residues. Written as DNA, the CDR3 is TGTGCCAGCAAGTGGACCACTGAAGCTTTCTTT. Its translation is CASKWTTEAFF.

This clonotype was seen repeatedly, ten times or more. The chain has TRBV5-4 and TRBJ2-5, with TRBD2 matching over 9 bases. The CDR3 consists of 15 residues. Germline V gives CDR1 SGHNT, CDR2 YYREEE (reference sequence). Trimming at V came to 0 bases and at J to 4 bases, leaving 4 bases not matched to a gene. This CDR3 is CASSLASGTGETQYF. Here the CDR3 DNA reads TGTGCCAGCAGCTTGGCTAGCGGGACTGGAGAGACCCAGTACTTC.

This chain links TRBV25-1 with TRBJ2-1; D is undetermined. Trimming left V 4 bases short and J 6 bases short, with 13 bases between. CDR1 is MGHDK, CDR2 SYGVNS, per germline. The CDR3 runs 14 residues. The CDR3 sequence: CASSGPPGGNEQFF. CDR3 coding DNA: TGTGCCAGCAGTGGACCCCCGGGCGGCAATGAGCAGTTCTTC. The full variable domain, its missing parts supplied by reference TRBV25-1 and TRBJ2-1, is EADIYQTPRYLVIGTGKKITLECSQTMGHDKMYWYQQDPGMELHLIHYSYGVNSTEKGDLSSESTVSRIRTEHFPLTLESARPSHTSQYLCASSGPPGGNEQFFGPGTRLTVL.

The chain has TRBV5-1 and TRBJ2-7, with D possibly matching TRBD2 (5 bases). There are 14 residues in the CDR3. Trimming took 4 bases from V and 3 from J, leaving 14 bases between them. Per the germline V gene, CDR1 is SGHRS and CDR2 is YFSETQ. The CDR3 protein is CASSTDGRVYEQYF. DNA for the CDR3: TGCGCCAGCAGCACCGATGGGAGAGTCTACGAGCAGTACTTC.

This clonotype came up a few times. The chain uses TRBV5-1 and TRBJ2-7, with D possibly being TRBD1 or TRBD2 (6 bases each). Germline CDR1 reads SGHRS; CDR2 reads YFSETQ. V was pared by 3 bases and J by 3 bases, with 13 bases between. This CDR3 contains 14 residues. CDR3 nucleotides: TGCGCCAGCAGCTCGATGGGGGGCGTCTACGAGCAGTACTTC. This gives the protein CASSSMGGVYEQYF.

This clonotype has only a few counts. The V and J genes are TRBV30 and TRBJ1-5, with D unclear. Germline V lookup: CDR1 GTSNPN, CDR2 SVGIG (reference sequence). CDR3 length: 14 amino acids. V dropped 3 bases and J dropped 1 base, with 10 bases sitting between them. The CDR3 DNA sequence: TGTGCCTGGAGCAATCTGGACAGCAATCAGCCCCAGCATTTT. Amino acid sequence: CAWSNLDSNQPQHF.